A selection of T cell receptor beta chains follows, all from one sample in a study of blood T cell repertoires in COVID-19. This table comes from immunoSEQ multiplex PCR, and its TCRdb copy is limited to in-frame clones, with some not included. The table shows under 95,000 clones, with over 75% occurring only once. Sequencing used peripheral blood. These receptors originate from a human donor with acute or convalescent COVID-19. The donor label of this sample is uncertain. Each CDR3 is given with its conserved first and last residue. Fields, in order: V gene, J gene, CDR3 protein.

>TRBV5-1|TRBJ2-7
CASSLDEPSYEQYF
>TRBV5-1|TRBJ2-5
CASSLGARSIQETQYF
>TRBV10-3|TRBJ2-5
CAISTHLAPQETQYF
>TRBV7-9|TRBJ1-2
CASISTTLDRGYGYTF
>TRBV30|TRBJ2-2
CALPGGGGAISGELFF
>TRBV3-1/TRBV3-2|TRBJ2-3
CASSQVGHRVGGTDTQYF
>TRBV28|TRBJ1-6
CASSLPRTNSPLHF
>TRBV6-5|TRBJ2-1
CASSYSIAGGNEQFF
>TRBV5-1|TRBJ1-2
CTSRSGTAKDYGYTF
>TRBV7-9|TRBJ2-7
CASSLRQGIGEQYF
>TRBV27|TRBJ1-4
CASSWGGKLFF
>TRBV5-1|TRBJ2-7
CASSLGQPYSYEQYF
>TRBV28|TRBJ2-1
CASSPPASARRHNEQFF
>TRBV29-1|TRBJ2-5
CSVEGQGSRETQYF
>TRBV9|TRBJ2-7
CASSVAPTSSYEQYF
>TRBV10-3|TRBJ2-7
CAISEEVYYEQYF
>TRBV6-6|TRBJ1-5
CASGDRDNQPQHF
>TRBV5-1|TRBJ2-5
CASSLVGALETQYF